This is a list of T cell receptor beta chains from one sample in a study of patients and donors after allogeneic stem cell transplantation. Each CDR3 protein is one row after TCRdb ran MiXCR on the RT-PCR reads. This sample has more than 850,000 distinct CDR3 sequences; over 15% occur once, and the top ten carry around 6%. Material: blood, either unsorted or a sorted T cell fraction (not recorded which). All receptors derive from a human donor who was either an allogeneic HSCT recipient or a stem cell or donor lymphocyte infusion donor (not recorded which). It is not recorded whose cells these are; they may come from a transplant donor. The CDR3 runs from the conserved cysteine through the conserved F or W. D genes are given only for firm matches. Clone sizes are given selectively: once, few, many, or a class where the clone is expanded.

d_call	clone_size	j_call	v_call	cdr3_aa	cdr3_nt
NA	NA	TRBJ2-1	TRBV2	CASIRLQSSYNEQFF	TGTGCCAGCATTCGCCTGCAAAGCTCCTACAATGAGCAGTTCTTC
NA	NA	TRBJ2-1	TRBV6-1	CASSVRLRYNEQFF	TGTGCCAGCAGTGTTCGCCTCCGATACAATGAGCAGTTCTTC
NA	NA	TRBJ2-3	TRBV7-2	CASSFRGRRTDTQYF	TGTGCCAGCAGCTTCAGGGGCAGGCGCACAGATACGCAGTATTTT
TRBD1	few	TRBJ1-6	TRBV20-1	CSALLQGAVSSPLHF	TGCAGTGCTCTGCTACAGGGGGCAGTTAGTTCACCCCTCCACTTT
NA	many	TRBJ1-5	TRBV6-1	CASRSGNSNQPQHF	TGTGCCAGCAGGTCGGGAAATAGCAATCAGCCCCAGCATTTT
NA	NA	TRBJ1-1	TRBV5-1	CASSLGGPHYTEAFF	TGCGCCAGCAGCTTGGGGGGGCCCCACTACACTGAAGCTTTCTTT
TRBD1	few	TRBJ1-4	TRBV12-3/TRBV12-4	CASSLALQDRSTNEKLFF	TGTGCCAGCAGTTTAGCGCTCCAGGACAGGTCAACTAATGAAAAACTGTTTTTT
TRBD2	few	TRBJ2-1	TRBV20-1	CSAKARLAGFFGYNEQFF	TGCAGTGCCAAAGCCAGGCTAGCGGGATTTTTCGGCTACAATGAGCAGTTCTTC
TRBD1	NA	TRBJ1-2	TRBV6-1	CASSAGQVRYGYTF	TGTGCCAGCAGTGCCGGACAGGTTCGCTATGGCTACACCTTC
TRBD1	few	TRBJ1-4	TRBV12-3/TRBV12-4	CASSGRDRAREKLFF	TGTGCCAGCAGTGGCCGGGACAGGGCCAGAGAAAAACTGTTTTTT
NA	few	TRBJ2-7	TRBV6-5	CASSYGGYSGGEQYF	TGTGCCAGCAGTTACGGGGGTTACAGTGGCGGGGAGCAGTACTTC
TRBD1	NA	TRBJ2-4	TRBV12-3/TRBV12-4	CASSLRQGRAKNIQYF	TGTGCCAGCAGTTTAAGACAGGGCCGCGCCAAAAACATTCAGTACTTC
TRBD1	few	TRBJ1-6	TRBV9	CASSPQGQNYNSPLHF	TGTGCCAGCAGCCCCCAGGGACAGAACTATAATTCACCCCTCCACTTT
TRBD1	NA	TRBJ1-2	TRBV5-6	CASSSPGQGYNYGYTF	TGTGCCAGCAGCTCACCGGGACAGGGGTACAACTATGGCTACACCTTC
TRBD2	many	TRBJ2-1	TRBV6-1	CASRPGTSGINEQFF	TGTGCCAGCAGGCCCGGGACTAGCGGAATCAATGAGCAGTTCTTC
NA	few	TRBJ2-1	TRBV2	CASTPTGGSYNEQFF	TGTGCCAGCACCCCGACAGGAGGCTCCTACAATGAGCAGTTCTTC
TRBD1	NA	TRBJ1-4	TRBV5-1	CASSLEGGTNEKLFF	TGCGCCAGCAGCTTGGAAGGGGGCACTAATGAAAAACTGTTTTTT
NA	few	TRBJ1-1	TRBV7-2	CASSLAGHLNTEAFF	TGTGCCAGCAGCTTAGCGGGACACTTGAACACTGAAGCTTTCTTT
NA	NA	TRBJ2-5	TRBV19	CASSVGWDGYQETQYF	TGTGCCAGTAGTGTCGGATGGGACGGCTACCAAGAGACCCAGTACTTC
TRBD1	NA	TRBJ1-2	TRBV4-1	CASSEETGLGYGYTF	TGCGCCAGCAGCGAAGAGACAGGGTTAGGCTATGGCTACACCTTC
TRBD1	many	TRBJ2-7	TRBV12-3/TRBV12-4	CASSLRGDRGNEQYF	TGTGCCAGCAGTTTAAGAGGGGACAGGGGAAACGAGCAGTACTTC
TRBD1	NA	TRBJ2-7	TRBV6-2/TRBV6-3	CASSQTGGQYF	TGTGCCAGCAGCCAGACAGGGGGCCAATACTTC
NA	NA	TRBJ2-1	TRBV2	CASSRGADYNEQFF	TGTGCCAGCAGCCGAGGGGCCGACTACAATGAGCAGTTCTTC
TRBD1	NA	TRBJ2-3	TRBV27	CASSLQDRVSDTQYF	TGTGCCAGCAGTTTACAGGACAGGGTTTCAGATACGCAGTATTTT
NA	NA	TRBJ2-7	TRBV6-1	CASSGQPTSYEQYF	TGTGCCAGCAGCGGACAGCCCACTTCCTACGAGCAGTACTTC
NA	few	TRBJ2-5	TRBV12-3/TRBV12-4	CASSLNRLVKETQYF	TGTGCCAGCAGTTTAAATCGCCTGGTTAAGGAGACCCAGTACTTC
NA	few	TRBJ1-2	TRBV6-1	CASSEPFRRIANYGYTF	TGTGCCAGCAGTGAACCCTTTAGGCGGATAGCTAACTATGGCTACACCTTC
NA	NA	TRBJ2-3	TRBV7-3	CASSLFSPDTQYF	TGTGCCAGCAGCTTATTTAGTCCAGATACGCAGTATTTT
NA	NA	TRBJ1-1	TRBV20-1	CSAKRGRLGEAFF	TGCAGTGCGAAAAGGGGGAGGTTAGGTGAAGCTTTCTTT
NA	NA	TRBJ1-6	TRBV20-1	CSASPQAGILPPLHF	TGCAGTGCTAGCCCCCAGGCAGGGATTCTGCCACCCCTCCACTTT
NA	few	TRBJ1-5	TRBV27	CASSLGQGTQPQHF	TGTGCCAGCAGTTTAGGTCAGGGGACTCAGCCCCAGCATTTT
NA	few	TRBJ2-2	TRBV6-5	CASSGPGELFF	TGTGCCAGCTCCGGGCCCGGGGAGCTGTTTTTT
NA	few	TRBJ1-3	TRBV7-3	CASSLAPGPGNTIYF	TGTGCCAGCAGCCTAGCGCCGGGACCAGGAAACACCATATATTTT
NA	many	TRBJ2-2	TRBV29-1	CSVAQRRGAGANTGELFF	TGCAGCGTTGCCCAAAGGAGAGGCGCAGGGGCGAACACCGGGGAGCTGTTTTTT
TRBD1	few	TRBJ2-2	TRBV7-3	CASSNYRDRVNTGELFF	TGTGCCAGCAGTAACTACCGGGACAGAGTTAACACCGGGGAGCTGTTTTTT
TRBD2	few	TRBJ2-1	TRBV7-6	CASSLYGGEGQFF	TGTGCCAGCAGCTTATATGGGGGGGAAGGCCAGTTCTTC
TRBD1	NA	TRBJ1-6	TRBV28	CASSSYAGTGNSPLHF	TGTGCCAGCAGTTCTTACGCCGGGACAGGGAATTCACCCCTCCACTTT
NA	NA	TRBJ2-7	TRBV6-1	CASIINRDTNYEQYF	TGTGCCAGCATCATCAACCGGGACACAAACTACGAGCAGTACTTC
NA	NA	TRBJ1-6	TRBV5-1	CASSLPAGNDSPLHF	TGCGCCAGCAGCTTGCCAGCGGGGAACGATTCACCCCTCCACTTT
TRBD2	NA	TRBJ2-4	TRBV4-1	CASSQVLGGLAKNIQYF	TGCGCCAGCAGCCAAGTTTTGGGAGGGCTAGCCAAAAACATTCAGTACTTC
TRBD1	once	TRBJ2-3	TRBV5-1	CASSLGTGGPTDTQYF	TGCGCCAGCAGCCTCGGGACAGGGGGTCCCACAGATACGCAGTATTTT
TRBD1	few	TRBJ1-2	TRBV27	CASSYSGDSNYGYTF	TGTGCCAGCAGTTATTCCGGGGACAGCAACTATGGCTACACCTTC
NA	few	TRBJ1-5	TRBV29-1	CSVGGVGNQPQHF	TGCAGCGTGGGGGGGGTTGGCAATCAGCCCCAGCATTTT
TRBD1	few	TRBJ2-5	TRBV6-2/TRBV6-3	CASSDTPFRAGGQETQYF	TGTGCCAGCAGTGACACACCTTTTCGGGCAGGGGGCCAAGAGACCCAGTACTTC
NA	NA	TRBJ1-5	TRBV12-3/TRBV12-4	CASSGDILGGNQPQHF	TGTGCCAGCAGTGGGGACATTTTGGGGGGCAATCAGCCCCAGCATTTT
TRBD1	NA	TRBJ2-1	TRBV24-1	CATSDARPGQGYNEQFF	TGTGCCACCAGTGATGCTCGCCCGGGACAGGGGTACAATGAGCAGTTCTTC